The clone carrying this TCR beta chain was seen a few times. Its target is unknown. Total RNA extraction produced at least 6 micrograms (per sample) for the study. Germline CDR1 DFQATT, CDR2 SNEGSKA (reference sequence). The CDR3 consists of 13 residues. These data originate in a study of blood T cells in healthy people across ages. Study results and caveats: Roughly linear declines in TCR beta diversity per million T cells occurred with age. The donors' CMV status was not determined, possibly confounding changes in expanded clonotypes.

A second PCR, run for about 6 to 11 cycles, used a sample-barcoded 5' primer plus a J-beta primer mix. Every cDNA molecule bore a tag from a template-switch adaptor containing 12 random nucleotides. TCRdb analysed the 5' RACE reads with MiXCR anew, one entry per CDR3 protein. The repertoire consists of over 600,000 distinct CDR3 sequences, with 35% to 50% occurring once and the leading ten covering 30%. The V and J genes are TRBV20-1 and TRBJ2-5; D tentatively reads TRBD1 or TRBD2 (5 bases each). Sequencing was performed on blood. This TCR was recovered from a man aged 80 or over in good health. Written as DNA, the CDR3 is TGCAGCAGTGTCCAGGGAGAACAAGAGACCCAGTACTTC. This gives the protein CSSVQGEQETQYF.